This is a list of T cell receptor beta chains from one sample in a study of PD-1 blockade in classical Hodgkin lymphoma. Measured with immunoSEQ multiplex PCR; TCRdb has only the in-frame clones, and not every one. The table has under 25,000 clones, 77% seen once. Source: peripheral blood mononuclear cells (PBMCs), taken before the second cycle of nivolumab. The receptors shown here come from a human donor with classical Hodgkin lymphoma. Each CDR3 is given with its conserved first and last residue. D genes are given only for firm matches. Some rows mark clone size as missing; the rest say once, few, many or name a class of expanded clone.

clone_size: few; j_call: TRBJ2-5; d_call: TRBD1; v_call: TRBV2; cdr3_nt: TGTGCCAGCAAAGGGGGCAGGGGAGAGACCCAGTACTTC; cdr3_aa: CASKGGRGETQYF
clone_size: few; j_call: TRBJ2-3; d_call: TRBD2; v_call: TRBV6-6; cdr3_nt: TGTGCCAGCAAAAGAGCGGGAGAGACAGATACGCAGTATTTT; cdr3_aa: CASKRAGETDTQYF
clone_size: NA; j_call: TRBJ2-5; d_call: TRBD1; v_call: TRBV19; cdr3_nt: TGTGCCAGTAGCCGGACAGGCCCGGAGACCCAGTACTTC; cdr3_aa: CASSRTGPETQYF
clone_size: NA; j_call: TRBJ2-2; d_call: NA; v_call: TRBV18; cdr3_nt: TGTGCCAGCTCACCACGGAGAACCGGGGAGCTGTTTTTT; cdr3_aa: CASSPRRTGELFF
clone_size: NA; j_call: TRBJ1-1; d_call: NA; v_call: TRBV5-1; cdr3_nt: TGCGCCAGCAGCAGGGCTGAGGGCACTGAAGCTTTCTTT; cdr3_aa: CASSRAEGTEAFF
clone_size: NA; j_call: TRBJ2-3; d_call: NA; v_call: TRBV21-1; cdr3_nt: TGTGCCAGCAGGATTGTCGTGGGACAGCCCCCCGATACGCAGTATTTT; cdr3_aa: CASRIVVGQPPDTQYF
clone_size: NA; j_call: TRBJ2-2; d_call: NA; v_call: TRBV2; cdr3_nt: TGTGCCACAGTTTGGGGCACCGGGGAGCTGTTTTTT; cdr3_aa: CATVWGTGELFF
clone_size: NA; j_call: TRBJ2-7; d_call: NA; v_call: TRBV6-5; cdr3_nt: TGTGCCAGCACCCCCAGGGCGTCTTACGAGCAGTACTTC; cdr3_aa: CASTPRASYEQYF
clone_size: few; j_call: TRBJ1-2; d_call: NA; v_call: TRBV29-1; cdr3_nt: TGCAGCGTCCCGACAGGTGACTATGGCTACACCTTC; cdr3_aa: CSVPTGDYGYTF
clone_size: few; j_call: TRBJ1-2; d_call: NA; v_call: TRBV27; cdr3_nt: TGTGCCAGCAGTTCAACGGACCCAACAGCCTTCTCTAACTATGGCTACACCTTC; cdr3_aa: CASSSTDPTAFSNYGYTF
clone_size: NA; j_call: TRBJ1-5; d_call: TRBD1; v_call: TRBV7-9; cdr3_nt: TGTGCCAGCAGCTCTTACAGGGGCAATAGCAATCAGCCCCAGCATTTT; cdr3_aa: CASSSYRGNSNQPQHF
clone_size: NA; j_call: TRBJ2-2; d_call: NA; v_call: TRBV11-1; cdr3_nt: TGTGCCAGCAGCTTCGGGGCTACTAGTATCGGGGAGCTGTTTTTT; cdr3_aa: CASSFGATSIGELFF
clone_size: NA; j_call: TRBJ1-4; d_call: NA; v_call: TRBV11-2; cdr3_nt: TGTGCCAGCAGCTTAAGGCCGGGAACCTATAATGAAAAACTGTTTTTT; cdr3_aa: CASSLRPGTYNEKLFF
clone_size: few; j_call: TRBJ1-5; d_call: NA; v_call: TRBV19; cdr3_nt: TGTGCCAGTAGAGGTCCAGGGTTGGGCAATCAGCCCCAGCATTTT; cdr3_aa: CASRGPGLGNQPQHF
clone_size: few; j_call: TRBJ2-5; d_call: TRBD2; v_call: TRBV6-1; cdr3_nt: TGTGCCAGCAGTGGTAGGGGGACTAGCGGAAGGGAGACCCAGTACTTC; cdr3_aa: CASSGRGTSGRETQYF
clone_size: once; j_call: TRBJ1-6; d_call: NA; v_call: TRBV6-5; cdr3_nt: TGTGCCAGCGCGAGTAGCTATAATTCACCCCTCCACTTT; cdr3_aa: CASASSYNSPLHF
clone_size: NA; j_call: TRBJ2-5; d_call: TRBD1; v_call: TRBV7-3; cdr3_nt: TGTGCCAGCAGCCCTACAGGGGAAGAGACCCAGTACTTC; cdr3_aa: CASSPTGEETQYF
clone_size: NA; j_call: TRBJ2-6; d_call: NA; v_call: TRBV9; cdr3_nt: TGTGCCAGCAGCGCCTCTGCTGGGGCCAACGTCCTGACTTTC; cdr3_aa: CASSASAGANVLTF
clone_size: NA; j_call: TRBJ1-2; d_call: TRBD1; v_call: TRBV29-1; cdr3_nt: TGCAGCGTGGGGGACAGCACCCGTAACTATGGCTACACCTTC; cdr3_aa: CSVGDSTRNYGYTF
clone_size: NA; j_call: TRBJ1-2; d_call: NA; v_call: TRBV2; cdr3_nt: TGTGCCACCAGCGCTGGGGGAGCTAGTTATGGCTACACCTTC; cdr3_aa: CATSAGGASYGYTF
clone_size: NA; j_call: TRBJ2-7; d_call: NA; v_call: TRBV11-1; cdr3_nt: TGTGCCAGCAGCTTGGACCTTTCCTACGAGCAGTACTTC; cdr3_aa: CASSLDLSYEQYF
clone_size: NA; j_call: TRBJ1-5; d_call: TRBD1; v_call: TRBV19; cdr3_nt: TGTGCCAGTTATAGTGGGGACAGTAGGAAGCCCCAGCATTTT; cdr3_aa: CASYSGDSRKPQHF
clone_size: NA; j_call: TRBJ1-5; d_call: NA; v_call: TRBV6-5; cdr3_nt: TGTGCCAGCAGTTACTCTGCCGACCGGCCCCAGCATTTT; cdr3_aa: CASSYSADRPQHF
clone_size: NA; j_call: TRBJ1-2; d_call: TRBD1; v_call: TRBV5-1; cdr3_nt: TGTGCCAGCAGCGACAGGGCGGGCTATGGCTACACCTTC; cdr3_aa: CASSDRAGYGYTF